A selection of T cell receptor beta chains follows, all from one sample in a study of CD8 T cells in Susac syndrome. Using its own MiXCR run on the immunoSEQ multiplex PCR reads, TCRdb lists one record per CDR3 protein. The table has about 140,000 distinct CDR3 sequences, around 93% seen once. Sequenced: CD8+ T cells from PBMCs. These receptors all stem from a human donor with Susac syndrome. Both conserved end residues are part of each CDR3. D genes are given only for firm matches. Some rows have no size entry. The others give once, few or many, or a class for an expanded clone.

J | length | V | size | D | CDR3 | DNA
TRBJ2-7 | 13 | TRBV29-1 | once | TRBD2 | CSVEAGGFSEQYF | TGCAGCGTTGAAGCGGGAGGTTTCTCCGAGCAGTACTTC
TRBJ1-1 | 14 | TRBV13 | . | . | CASTQYRGETEAFF | TGTGCCAGCACCCAATACCGGGGAGAGACTGAAGCTTTCTTT
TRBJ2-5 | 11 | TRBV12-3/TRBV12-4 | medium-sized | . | CASSLGETQYF | TGTGCCAGCAGTTTGGGAGAGACCCAGTACTTC
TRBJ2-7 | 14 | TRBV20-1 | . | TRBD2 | CSARSTWGGYEQYF | TGCAGTGCTAGATCCACTTGGGGGGGCTACGAGCAGTACTTC
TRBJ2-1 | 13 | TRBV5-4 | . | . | CASSLEGAVEQFF | TGTGCCAGCAGCTTGGAGGGAGCGGTTGAGCAGTTCTTC
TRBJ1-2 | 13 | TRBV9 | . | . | CASTDGANYGYTF | TGTGCCAGCACGGACGGAGCTAACTATGGCTACACCTTC
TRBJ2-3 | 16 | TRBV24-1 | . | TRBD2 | CATSEPSGSNTDTQYF | TGTGCCACCAGTGAGCCTAGCGGGAGTAACACAGATACGCAGTATTTT
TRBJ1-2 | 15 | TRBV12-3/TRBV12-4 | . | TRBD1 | CASSAPGQRHYGYTF | TGTGCCAGCAGCGCCCCGGGACAGCGCCACTATGGCTACACCTTC
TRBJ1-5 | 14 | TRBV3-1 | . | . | CASSQETGHQPQHF | TGTGCCAGCAGCCAAGAGACGGGGCATCAGCCCCAGCATTTT
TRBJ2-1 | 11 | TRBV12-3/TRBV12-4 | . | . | CASNVYNEQFF | TGTGCCAGCAATGTGTACAATGAGCAGTTCTTC
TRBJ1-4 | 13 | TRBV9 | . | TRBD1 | CASSTTGNEKLFF | TGTGCCAGCAGCACGACAGGGAATGAAAAACTGTTTTTT
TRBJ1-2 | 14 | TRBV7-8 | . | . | CASSLAMATYGYTF | TGTGCCAGCAGCTTAGCTATGGCAACCTATGGCTACACCTTC
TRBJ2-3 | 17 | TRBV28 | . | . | CASSFPLKATGPDTQYF | TGTGCCAGCAGTTTTCCCCTTAAGGCCACAGGTCCAGATACGCAGTATTTT
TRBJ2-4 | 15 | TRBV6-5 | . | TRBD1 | CASSPRTGSGNIQYF | TGTGCCAGCAGTCCCAGGACAGGGAGTGGAAACATTCAGTACTTC
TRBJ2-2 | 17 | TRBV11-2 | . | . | CASSLGGGRPETGELFF | TGTGCCAGCAGCTTAGGGGGGGGGCGTCCAGAGACCGGGGAGCTGTTTTTT
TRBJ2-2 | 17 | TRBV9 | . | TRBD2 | CASSDGTSGSSDGELFF | TGTGCCAGCAGTGACGGGACTAGCGGGAGCTCTGACGGGGAGCTGTTTTTT
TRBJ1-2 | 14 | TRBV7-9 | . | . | CASSLGTENYGYTF | TGTGCCAGCAGCTTGGGGACCGAGAACTATGGCTACACCTTC
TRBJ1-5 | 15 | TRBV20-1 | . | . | CSARDPAGKHQPQHF | TGCAGTGCTAGAGATCCGGCGGGGAAACATCAGCCCCAGCATTTT
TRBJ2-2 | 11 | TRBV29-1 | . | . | CSTIEAGELFF | TGCAGCACCATAGAGGCTGGGGAGCTGTTTTTT
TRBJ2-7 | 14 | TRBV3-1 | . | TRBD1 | CASSQEDRSGEQYF | TGTGCCAGCAGCCAAGAGGACAGGTCAGGCGAGCAGTACTTC
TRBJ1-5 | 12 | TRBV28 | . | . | CASLGVNQPQHF | TGTGCCAGCCTCGGAGTCAATCAGCCCCAGCATTTT
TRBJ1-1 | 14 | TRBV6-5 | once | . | CASSYGDGNTEAFF | TGTGCCAGCAGTTACGGGGACGGGAACACTGAAGCTTTCTTT
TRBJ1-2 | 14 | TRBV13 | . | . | CASSLKGSNYGYTF | TGTGCCAGCAGCTTAAAGGGCTCCAACTATGGCTACACCTTC